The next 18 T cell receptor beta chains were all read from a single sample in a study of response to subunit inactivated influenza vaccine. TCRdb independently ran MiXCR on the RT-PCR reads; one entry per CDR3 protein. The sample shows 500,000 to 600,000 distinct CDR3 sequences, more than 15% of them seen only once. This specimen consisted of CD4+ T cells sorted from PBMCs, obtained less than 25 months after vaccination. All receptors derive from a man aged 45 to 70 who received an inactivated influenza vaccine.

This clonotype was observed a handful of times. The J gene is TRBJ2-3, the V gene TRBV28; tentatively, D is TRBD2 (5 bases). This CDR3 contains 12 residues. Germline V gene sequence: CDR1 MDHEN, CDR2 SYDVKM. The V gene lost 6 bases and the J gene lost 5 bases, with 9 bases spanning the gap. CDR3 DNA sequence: TGTGCCAGCAGGAAAAGCGGAGATACGCAGTATTTT. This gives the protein CASRKSGDTQYF.

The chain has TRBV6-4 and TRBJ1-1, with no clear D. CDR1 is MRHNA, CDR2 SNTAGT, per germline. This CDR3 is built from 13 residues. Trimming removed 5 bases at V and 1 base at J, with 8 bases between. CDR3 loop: CASSNGRNTEAFF. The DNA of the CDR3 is TGTGCCAGCAGTAACGGACGGAACACTGAAGCTTTCTTT.

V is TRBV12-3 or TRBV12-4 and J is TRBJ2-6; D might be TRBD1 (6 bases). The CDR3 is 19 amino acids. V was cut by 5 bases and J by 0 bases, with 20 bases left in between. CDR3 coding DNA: TGTGCCAGCAGTCCGACCCCTCAGGGGCGATACTCTGGGGCCAACGTCCTGACTTTC. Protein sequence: CASSPTPQGRYSGANVLTF.

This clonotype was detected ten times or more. This CDR3 is CASSFGQGRYEQYF. The CDR3 DNA reads TGTGCCAGCAGTTTCGGACAGGGGAGGTACGAGCAGTACTTC. V gene TRBV12-3 or TRBV12-4 combines with J gene TRBJ2-7; 9 bases line up with TRBD1. This CDR3 region has 14 residues. The trim removed 3 bases at V and 4 bases at J, leaving 4 bases unmatched.

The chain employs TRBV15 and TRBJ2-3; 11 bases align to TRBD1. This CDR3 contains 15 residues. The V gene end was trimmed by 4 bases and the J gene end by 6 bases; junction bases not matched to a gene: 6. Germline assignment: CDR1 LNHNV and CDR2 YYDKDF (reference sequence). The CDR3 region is CATSMWTGGLDTQYF. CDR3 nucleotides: TGTGCCACCAGCATGTGGACAGGGGGCCTGGATACGCAGTATTTT. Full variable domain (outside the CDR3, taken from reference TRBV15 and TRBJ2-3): DAMVIQNPRYQVTQFGKPVTLSCSQTLNHNVMYWYQQKSSQAPKLLFHYYDKDFNNEADTPDNFQSRRPNTSFCFLDIRSPGLGDTAMYLCATSMWTGGLDTQYFGPGTRLTVL.

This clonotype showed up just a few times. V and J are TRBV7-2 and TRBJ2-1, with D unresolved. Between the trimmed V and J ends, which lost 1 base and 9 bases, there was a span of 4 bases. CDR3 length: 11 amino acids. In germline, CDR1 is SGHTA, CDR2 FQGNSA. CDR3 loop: CASSLGVEQFF. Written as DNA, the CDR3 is TGTGCCAGCAGCTTAGGGGTTGAGCAGTTCTTC.

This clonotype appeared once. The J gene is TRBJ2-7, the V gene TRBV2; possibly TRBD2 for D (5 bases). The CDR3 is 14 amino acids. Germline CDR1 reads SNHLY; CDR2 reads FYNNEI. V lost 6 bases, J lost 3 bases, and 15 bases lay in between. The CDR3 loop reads CASSQDGLNYEQYF. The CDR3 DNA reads TGTGCCAGCAGCCAGGACGGACTTAACTACGAGCAGTACTTC.

DNA of the CDR3: TGTGCCATCGGGACTGAGCCGAACACCGGGGAGCTGTTTTTT. Translation: CAIGTEPNTGELFF. The V gene is TRBV24-1, the J gene TRBJ2-2, with TRBD2 as a possible D gene (6 bases). The germline V and J ends were trimmed by 11 bases and 0 bases, with 12 bases remaining between them. The germline gives CDR1 KGHDR, CDR2 SFDVKD. The CDR3 loop spans 14 amino acids.

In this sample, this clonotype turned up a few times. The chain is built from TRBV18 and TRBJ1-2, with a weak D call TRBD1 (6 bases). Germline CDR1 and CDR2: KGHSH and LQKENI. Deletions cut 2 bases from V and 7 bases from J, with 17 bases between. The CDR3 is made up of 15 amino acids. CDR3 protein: CASSPSMWGASGYTF. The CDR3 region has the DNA TGTGCCAGCTCACCATCTATGTGGGGGGCCTCTGGCTACACCTTC.

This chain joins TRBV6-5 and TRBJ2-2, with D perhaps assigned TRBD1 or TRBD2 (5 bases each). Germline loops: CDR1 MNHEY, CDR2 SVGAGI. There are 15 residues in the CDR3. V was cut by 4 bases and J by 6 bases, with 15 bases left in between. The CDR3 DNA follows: TGTGCCAGCAGTTCTCGGGGCGATATCCCCGGGGAGCTGTTTTTT. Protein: CASSSRGDIPGELFF.

Written as DNA, the CDR3 is TGTGCCAGCAGCCGGCACCCGGGACCTCAAAGGGGAACCTACGAGCAGTACTTC. Amino acid sequence: CASSRHPGPQRGTYEQYF. The chain is built from TRBV14 and TRBJ2-7; D is tentatively TRBD1 or TRBD2 (5 bases each). CDR1 and CDR2 from the germline V gene are SGHDN and FVKESK. Deletions cut 4 bases from V and 2 bases from J, with 24 bases between. The CDR3 is 18 residues long.

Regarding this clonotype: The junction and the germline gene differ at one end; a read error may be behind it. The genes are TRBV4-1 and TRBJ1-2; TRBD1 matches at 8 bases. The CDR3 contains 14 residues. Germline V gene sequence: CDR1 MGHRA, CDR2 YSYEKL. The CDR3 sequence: CASSQVGRGLGYAF. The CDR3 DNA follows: TGCGCCAGCAGCCAAGTCGGCAGGGGGCTTGGCTACGCCTTC.

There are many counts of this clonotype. The CDR3: CASRNSFTGYNSPLHF. For the CDR3, the DNA is TGTGCCAGCAGAAATAGCTTTACGGGTTATAATTCACCCCTCCACTTT. The chain employs TRBV12-3 or TRBV12-4 and TRBJ1-6; no clear D gene. CDR3 length: 16 amino acids. V lost 6 bases, J lost 4 bases, and 16 bases lay in between.

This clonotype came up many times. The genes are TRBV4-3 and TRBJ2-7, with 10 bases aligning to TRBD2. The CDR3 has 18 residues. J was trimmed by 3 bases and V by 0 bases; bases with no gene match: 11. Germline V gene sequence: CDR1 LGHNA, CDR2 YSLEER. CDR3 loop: CASSQEWGLASGSYEQYF. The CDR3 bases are TGCGCCAGCAGCCAAGAATGGGGATTGGCTAGCGGGAGCTACGAGCAGTACTTC.

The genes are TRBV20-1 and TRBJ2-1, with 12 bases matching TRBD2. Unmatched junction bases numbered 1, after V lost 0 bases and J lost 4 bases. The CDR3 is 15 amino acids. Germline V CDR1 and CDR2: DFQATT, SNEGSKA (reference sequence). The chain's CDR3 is CSARDTSGRYNEQFF. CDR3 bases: TGCAGTGCTAGAGATACTAGCGGGAGGTACAATGAGCAGTTCTTC.

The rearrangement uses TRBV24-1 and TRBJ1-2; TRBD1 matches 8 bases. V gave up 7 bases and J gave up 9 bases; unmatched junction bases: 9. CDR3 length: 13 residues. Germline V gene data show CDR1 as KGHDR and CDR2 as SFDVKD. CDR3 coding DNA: TGTGCCACCAGAGATGGGACAGGAGGCCGCTACACCTTC. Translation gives CATRDGTGGRYTF.

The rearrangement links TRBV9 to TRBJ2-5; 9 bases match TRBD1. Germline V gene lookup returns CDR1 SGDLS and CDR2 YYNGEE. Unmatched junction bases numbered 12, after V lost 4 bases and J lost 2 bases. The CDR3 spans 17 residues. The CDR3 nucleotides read TGTGCCAGCAGCATTACCCCGGGACAGGGTAATCAAGAGACCCAGTACTTC. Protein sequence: CASSITPGQGNQETQYF.

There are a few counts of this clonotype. Here the CDR3 DNA reads TGTGCCAGCGGCAGGCAGGGCCAAGAGACCCAGTACTTC. It specifies CASGRQGQETQYF. The rearrangement joins TRBV9 to TRBJ2-5; D might be TRBD1 (5 bases). V was shortened by 7 bases and J by 1 base, with 11 bases between the two germline ends. The germline V gene encodes CDR1 SGDLS and CDR2 YYNGEE. There are 13 residues in the CDR3. Variable domain in full (rest from reference TRBV9 and TRBJ2-5): DSGVTQTPKHLITATGQRVTLRCSPRSGDLSVYWYQQSLDQGLQFLIQYYNGEERAKGNILERFSAQQFPDLHSELNLSSLELGDSALYFCASGRQGQETQYFGPGTRLLVL.